This passage covers 24 T cell receptor beta chains from one sample sequenced in a study of T cell responses to AZD1222 COVID-19 vaccine. Libraries were prepared by immunoSEQ multiplex PCR; TCRdb keeps only in-frame clonotypes and omits some of them. The sample lists some 120,000 clones, 88% occurring once. The starting material was peripheral blood, obtained on day 0 of AZD1222 vaccination. These receptor sequences come from an adult in good health.

J is TRBJ2-5 and V is TRBV5-1; 11 nucleotides align to TRBD2. The CDR3 consists of 15 residues. From germline, CDR1 is SGHRS and CDR2 YFSETQ. V lost 5 bases and J lost 5; bases outside the gene matches: 8. Here the CDR3 reads CASRTETSGVETQYF. In nucleotides, the CDR3 is TGCGCCAGCAGGACGGAGACTAGCGGGGTCGAGACCCAGTACTTC.

The gene calls are TRBV13 and TRBJ1-1, with a possible D match to TRBD1 (6 bases). CDR3 length equals 14 residues. V gave up 7 bases and J gave up 3 bases, with 15 bases separating them. Germline V gene lookup returns CDR1 PRHDT and CDR2 FYEKMQ (reference sequence). Here the CDR3 DNA reads TGTGCCAGCAACTACAAGGGGGGGTACACTGAAGCTTTCTTT. Residues: CASNYKGGYTEAFF.

The rearrangement uses TRBV28 and TRBJ1-2, with 8 bases that match TRBD1. This CDR3 spans 12 amino acids. J was trimmed by 5 bases and V by 5 bases; bases with no gene match: 1. CDR1 MDHEN and CDR2 SYDVKM come from the germline V gene. CDR3 loop: CASSDRGYGYTF. Written as DNA, the CDR3 is TGTGCCAGCAGTGACAGGGGATATGGCTACACCTTC.

The chain links TRBV4-1 to TRBJ1-2; D ambiguous. CDR1 MGHRA and CDR2 YSYEKL come from the germline V gene. The V end lost 0 bases, the J end lost 8 bases, and 10 bases lay between the germline ends. The CDR3 has 13 residues. The chain's CDR3 is CASSQEQRPGYTF. The CDR3 DNA is TGCGCCAGCAGCCAAGAACAACGCCCGGGCTACACCTTC.

This clone has just one count. V and J are TRBV5-1 and TRBJ1-5, with D tentatively TRBD1 (5 bases). The CDR3 length is 13 residues. With 3 bases removed from V and 4 bases from J, the gap between germline ends came to 8 bases. CDR1 SGHRS and CDR2 YFSETQ come from the germline V gene. CDR3 amino acids: CASSSTVNQPQHF. DNA of the CDR3: TGCGCCAGCAGCTCGACAGTTAATCAGCCCCAGCATTTT.

This chain uses TRBV19 with TRBJ1-5; TRBD1 agrees at 10 bases. V gave up 8 bases and J gave up 5 bases; unmatched junction bases: 15. Germline-derived CDR1 and CDR2 are LNHDA and SQIVND (reference sequence). There are 17 residues in the CDR3. As DNA, the CDR3 is TGTGCCAGTGGGCCCGGGGTCCGACAGGGGGCCTATCAGCCCCAGCATTTT. Translated, it gives CASGPGVRQGAYQPQHF.

J is TRBJ2-3 and V is TRBV10-1, with no clear D. Trimming removed 2 bases at V and 2 bases at J, with 5 bases between. Germline CDR1 reads WNHNN; CDR2 reads SYGVQD (reference sequence). CDR3 length: 13 amino acids. For the CDR3, the DNA is TGCGCCAGCAGTGAGCCGTACACAGATACGCAGTATTTT. Encoded protein: CASSEPYTDTQYF.

The chain carries TRBV6-5 and TRBJ1-5, with a weak D call TRBD1 (6 bases). V was pared by 5 bases and J by 2 bases, with 10 bases between. This CDR3 region has 14 residues. Germline V CDR1 and CDR2: MNHEY, SVGAGI. This CDR3 reads CASSTGLGNQPQHF. The CDR3 DNA reads TGTGCCAGCAGTACAGGGTTAGGCAATCAGCCCCAGCATTTT.

The chain joins TRBV24-1 to TRBJ1-2; D is possibly TRBD1 (5 bases). This CDR3 comprises 17 residues. Trimming cost V 7 bases and J 4 bases, with 24 bases left between them. Germline CDR1 KGHDR, CDR2 SFDVKD. The CDR3 DNA is TGTGCCACCAGCTCCTCCAGACGGGCCTTGGGGGTCTATGGCTACACCTTC. Its protein is CATSSSRRALGVYGYTF.

The gene calls are TRBV11-2 and TRBJ1-2; 7 positions agree with TRBD1. Germline trimming cut 5 bases from V and 4 bases from J; bases unmatched to any gene: 7. The length of the CDR3 is 14 residues. Germline V gives CDR1 SGHAT, CDR2 FQNNGV. DNA for the CDR3: TGTGCCAGCAGCCACCGACAGGGTCTCTATGGCTACACCTTC. It yields the protein CASSHRQGLYGYTF.

The chain employs TRBV28 and TRBJ1-3, with D maybe TRBD1 (6 bases). Looked up from germline, CDR1 is MDHEN and CDR2 is SYDVKM. The V and J ends lost 5 bases and 4 bases respectively, with 12 bases between them. The CDR3 loop spans 14 amino acids. CDR3 bases: TGTGCCAGCAGTCTCCGGGGGCTGGGAAACACCATATATTTT. It codes for CASSLRGLGNTIYF.

The chain has TRBV4-3 and TRBJ2-1; 13 nucleotides agree with TRBD2. CDR1 LGHNA and CDR2 YSLEER come from the germline V gene. The CDR3 length is 15 residues. Trimming took 0 bases from V and 9 from J; bases not matched to a gene: 2. The chain's CDR3 is CASSQELAGGFEQFF. The CDR3 region has the DNA TGCGCCAGCAGCCAAGAACTAGCGGGAGGGTTTGAGCAGTTCTTC.

The rearrangement joins TRBV5-6 to TRBJ1-1; D is unresolved. The CDR3 is 13 amino acids. Germline V gene sequence: CDR1 SGHDT, CDR2 YYEEEE. Trimming cost V 0 bases and J 2 bases, with 5 bases left between them. CDR3 DNA: TGTGCCAGCAGCTTGGCCATAAACACTGAAGCTTTCTTT. Its protein is CASSLAINTEAFF.

The CDR3 sequence is CAISAGQNGYTF. CDR3 in DNA: TGTGCCATCAGCGCCGGACAGAATGGCTACACCTTC. This chain uses TRBV10-3 with TRBJ1-2, with TRBD1 as a possible D gene (6 bases). V shed 6 bases and J shed 6 bases, with 11 bases lying between them. The CDR3 totals 12 residues. Germline V gene sequence: CDR1 ENHRY, CDR2 SYGVKD.

This chain links TRBV7-8 with TRBJ1-5; a possible D gene is TRBD1 (6 bases). CDR3 length: 13 residues. Trimming pared 5 bases from V and 7 bases from J, leaving 12 bases between. CDR1 and CDR2 (germline): SGHVS, FQNEAQ. The CDR3: CASSKGGGQPQHF. The CDR3 DNA sequence: TGTGCCAGCAGCAAAGGGGGGGGGCAGCCCCAGCATTTT.

The DNA for the CDR3 is TGCAGTGCTAGTGGGGAATCCTATAATTCACCCCTCCACTTT. Its translation is CSASGESYNSPLHF. The chain carries TRBV20-1 and TRBJ1-6; D gene unclear. This CDR3 contains 14 residues. Germline V lookup: CDR1 DFQATT, CDR2 SNEGSKA (reference sequence). V was shortened by 3 bases and J by 1 base, with 7 bases between the two germline ends.

The chain links TRBV14 to TRBJ2-7; D unresolved. The CDR3 runs 15 residues. CDR1 SGHDN and CDR2 FVKESK come from the germline V gene. Trimming removed 0 bases from V and 0 bases from J, with 9 bases in between. Written as DNA, the CDR3 is TGTGCCAGCAGCCAAGATCCGGACGGCTCCTACGAGCAGTACTTC. The encoded protein is CASSQDPDGSYEQYF.

V usage is TRBV14 and J usage is TRBJ1-3; D unresolved. V lost 0 bases and J lost 0, with 9 bases in between. Per germline, CDR1 SGHDN and CDR2 FVKESK. The CDR3 extends over 16 amino acids. The CDR3 bases are TGTGCCAGCAGCCAAGATATGGGAAGCTCTGGAAACACCATATATTTT. It specifies CASSQDMGSSGNTIYF.

This clone was seen a single time. The V gene is TRBV7-8, the J gene TRBJ1-1; weak D call: TRBD1 (5 bases). This CDR3 is 13 amino acids long. V was cut by 5 bases and J by 4 bases, with 11 bases left in between. CDR1 and CDR2 from the germline V gene are SGHVS and FQNEAQ. The CDR3 sequence: CASSVRVSTEAFF. As DNA, the CDR3 is TGTGCCAGCAGCGTCAGGGTTTCCACTGAAGCTTTCTTT.

The V gene is TRBV19, the J gene TRBJ2-2; 9 bases are shared with TRBD1. The CDR3 contains 14 residues. The V gene end was trimmed by 10 bases and the J gene end by 5 bases; junction bases not matched to a gene: 8. The germline CDR1 and CDR2 sequences are LNHDA and SQIVND (reference sequence). This chain's CDR3 is CAIKDRGRTGELFF. CDR3 DNA sequence: TGTGCCATTAAGGACAGGGGTCGGACCGGGGAGCTGTTTTTT.

This clone was counted a single time. The chain links TRBV11-2 to TRBJ1-3; TRBD1 matches 10 bases. Germline V gene data show CDR1 as SGHAT and CDR2 as FQNNGV. This CDR3 region has 15 residues. V lost 4 bases, J lost 6 bases, and 6 bases stayed unmatched. Written as DNA, the CDR3 is TGTGCCAGCAGCTCCGGACAGGGGGGTTTAAACACCATATATTTT. It yields the protein CASSSGQGGLNTIYF.

V and J are TRBV2 and TRBJ2-5; 7 bases are shared with TRBD1. This CDR3 comprises 15 residues. The V gene's germline CDR1 is SNHLY and CDR2 FYNNEI. V shed 7 bases, J shed 5 bases, and the junction held 13 bases outside the gene matches. The CDR3 DNA is TGTGCCAGCATTCTGGACAGGATGGGTTGGGAGACCCAGTACTTC. It is translated as CASILDRMGWETQYF.

This chain links TRBV6-5 with TRBJ1-2, with D unresolved. Between the trimmed V and J ends, which lost 8 bases and 4 bases, there was a span of 11 bases. This CDR3 has 12 residues. Germline CDR1 MNHEY, CDR2 SVGAGI. The CDR3 is CASRGWPYGYTF. The CDR3, as DNA: TGTGCCAGCCGCGGTTGGCCCTATGGCTACACCTTC.

This chain links TRBV14 with TRBJ2-5; possibly TRBD1 for D (6 bases). CDR3 length: 16 amino acids. Trimming stripped 1 base from V and 5 bases from J, with 17 bases between. Germline values: CDR1 SGHDN, CDR2 FVKESK. CDR3 nucleotides: TGTGCCAGCAGCCAAGGAATTCTACAGGGTAGCGAGACCCAGTACTTC. Protein sequence: CASSQGILQGSETQYF.